This T cell receptor beta chain was sequenced in a study of blood T cell repertoires in COVID-19. About the study: Samples of COVID-19 (acute and convalescent) were obtained from the United States, Italy and Spain.

Authors' analysis steps: Researchers report that nucleated cell counts were estimated from reference gene primer amplification. Profiled with immunoSEQ multiplex PCR; TCRdb holds only in-frame clones, not every one. V, J and clone size derive from that table, while D and trimming were established from the DNA sequence. This sample has 35,000 to 50,000 clones, with around 85% found just once. Germline CDR1 and CDR2: SGHNT and YYREEE (reference sequence). The CDR3 has 13 amino acids. Between the trimmed V and J ends, which lost 7 bases and 5 bases, there was a span of 12 bases. Input material: peripheral blood. The chain employs TRBV5-4 and TRBJ2-2, with a possible D match to TRBD2 (5 bases). The sequence was collected from a human donor with acute or convalescent COVID-19. The donor label of this sample is uncertain. In DNA form, the CDR3 reads TGTGCCAGCTCCTTTCCGGGGACCGGGGAGCTGTTTTTT. Translating it yields CASSFPGTGELFF.